What follows is one T cell receptor (beta chain) and its context. At one boundary the junction diverges from the germline segment, which might be a read error. As for time point: pretreatment peripheral blood. Measured with immunoSEQ multiplex PCR; TCRdb has only the in-frame clones, and not every one. Of tens of thousands of clones listed, approximately 86% were seen once; the top ten hold 15%. Germline V gives CDR1 SSHAT, CDR2 FNYEAQ (reference sequence). The CDR3 runs to 16 residues. These data are taken from a study of PD-L1 blockade in urothelial cancer. The genes are TRBV7-7 and TRBJ2-1; 9 bases are shared with TRBD2. This receptor was identified in a man between 60 and 70 years old with urothelial cancer. The material was PBMCs, obtained around atezolizumab (anti-PD-L1) treatment. The CDR3 loop is CASSARGGAFISEQFF. In DNA, the CDR3 is TGTGCTAGCAGCGCGCGCGGGGGGGCCTTTATTAGTGAGCAGTTCTTC.